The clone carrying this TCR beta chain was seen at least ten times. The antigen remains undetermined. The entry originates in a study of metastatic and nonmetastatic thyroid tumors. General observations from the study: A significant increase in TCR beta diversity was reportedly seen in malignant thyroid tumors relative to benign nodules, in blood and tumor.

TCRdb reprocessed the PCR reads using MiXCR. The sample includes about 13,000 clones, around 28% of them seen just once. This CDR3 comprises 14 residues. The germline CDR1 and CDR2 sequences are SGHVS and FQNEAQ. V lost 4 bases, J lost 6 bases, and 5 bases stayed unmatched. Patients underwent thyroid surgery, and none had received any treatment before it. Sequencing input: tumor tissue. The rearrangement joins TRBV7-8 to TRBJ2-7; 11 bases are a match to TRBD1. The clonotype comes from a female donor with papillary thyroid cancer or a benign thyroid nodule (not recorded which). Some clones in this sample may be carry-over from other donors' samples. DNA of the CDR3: TGTGCCAGCAGCTATGGACAGGGGGCGGGCGAGCAGTACTTC. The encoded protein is CASSYGQGAGEQYF.